This TCR beta chain was sequenced in a study of shared clonotypes between healthy human individuals. CD45RO-negative, CCR7-positively selected cells formed the naive CD8 fraction, excluding terminally differentiated effector memory CD45RA+ cells. Original processing methods: ImmunoSEQ yielded junction-only sequences lacking quality scores, so filtering differed. TCRdb's copy holds only in-frame clones and misses some; the assay was immunoSEQ multiplex PCR. That table supplies the V and J calls and clone size; D and trimming were determined from the DNA. Of 1.5 million to 2.5 million clones in the sample, about 95% were seen once. The sample was naive CD8+ T cells sorted from blood. This TCR was sampled from a young man in good health.

The CDR3 region has the DNA TGTGCCAGTAGCCCACGCGGGGGATTGAACACTGAAGCTTTCTTT. Translated, it gives CASSPRGGLNTEAFF. The gene calls are TRBV19 and TRBJ1-1; D might be TRBD1 (5 bases). The CDR3 consists of 15 residues. The germline gives CDR1 LNHDA, CDR2 SQIVND (reference sequence). V lost 6 bases, J lost 0 bases, and 14 bases lay in between.